Ten or more counts support the clone carrying this T cell receptor beta chain. Alongside a J-beta primer mix, a sample-barcoded 5' primer served in a second PCR lasting roughly 6 to 11 cycles. TCRdb redid the calling of the 5' RACE reads with MiXCR, one entry per CDR3 protein. Of some 760,000 distinct CDR3 sequences in the sample, approximately 25% were seen once. These data come from a study of blood T cells in healthy people across ages. The germline V gene encodes CDR1 SGHNT and CDR2 YYREEE (reference sequence). CDR3 size: 15 residues. The V and J ends lost 5 bases and 2 bases respectively, with 15 bases between them. These same data were also listed under a study on T cells of mothers and their children.

This TCR came from a boy aged 5-17 years in good health. V and J are TRBV5-4 and TRBJ2-3; D may be TRBD1 or TRBD2 (6 bases each). Sequencing was carried out using blood. CDR3 nucleotides: TGTGCCAGCAGGGAAAGGGGGGACCCCACAGATACGCAGTATTTT. Protein sequence: CASRERGDPTDTQYF.